These 2 T cell receptor beta chains were sequenced from one sample in a study of beta chain features in type 1 diabetes. Whole-study results and caveats: Moderately but significantly shorter TCRB CDR3s were found in Type 1 diabetes patients in all four CD4+ subsets.

Their antigens are not known. The entirety of the isolated RNA underwent reverse transcription, so expressed TCRB transcripts were sequenced. Here immunoSEQ multiplex PCR was the method, and the copy in TCRdb shows in-frame clones only, minus some. The table lists about 650,000 clones, 9.5% to 15% of them singletons. Sequenced material: naive CD4+ T cells from blood. These receptors were taken from a young man with type 1 diabetes.

This clone came up a few times. J is TRBJ2-5 and V is TRBV6-5, with D maybe TRBD2 (6 bases). Trimming left V 6 bases short and J 1 base short, with 12 bases between. Looked up from germline, CDR1 is MNHEY and CDR2 is SVGAGI. This CDR3 comprises 14 residues. As DNA, the CDR3 is TGTGCCAGCAGCCGTCGGGACTTCCAAGAGACCCAGTACTTC. The encoded protein is CASSRRDFQETQYF.

The chain combines TRBV7-2 with TRBJ2-5; D is ambiguous. The CDR3 spans 13 residues. V gave up 3 bases and J gave up 1 base, with 6 bases separating them. Germline values: CDR1 SGHTA, CDR2 FQGNSA. CDR3 nucleotide sequence: TGTGCCAGCAGCTTTGCAATCCAAGAGACCCAGTACTTC. Encoded protein: CASSFAIQETQYF.